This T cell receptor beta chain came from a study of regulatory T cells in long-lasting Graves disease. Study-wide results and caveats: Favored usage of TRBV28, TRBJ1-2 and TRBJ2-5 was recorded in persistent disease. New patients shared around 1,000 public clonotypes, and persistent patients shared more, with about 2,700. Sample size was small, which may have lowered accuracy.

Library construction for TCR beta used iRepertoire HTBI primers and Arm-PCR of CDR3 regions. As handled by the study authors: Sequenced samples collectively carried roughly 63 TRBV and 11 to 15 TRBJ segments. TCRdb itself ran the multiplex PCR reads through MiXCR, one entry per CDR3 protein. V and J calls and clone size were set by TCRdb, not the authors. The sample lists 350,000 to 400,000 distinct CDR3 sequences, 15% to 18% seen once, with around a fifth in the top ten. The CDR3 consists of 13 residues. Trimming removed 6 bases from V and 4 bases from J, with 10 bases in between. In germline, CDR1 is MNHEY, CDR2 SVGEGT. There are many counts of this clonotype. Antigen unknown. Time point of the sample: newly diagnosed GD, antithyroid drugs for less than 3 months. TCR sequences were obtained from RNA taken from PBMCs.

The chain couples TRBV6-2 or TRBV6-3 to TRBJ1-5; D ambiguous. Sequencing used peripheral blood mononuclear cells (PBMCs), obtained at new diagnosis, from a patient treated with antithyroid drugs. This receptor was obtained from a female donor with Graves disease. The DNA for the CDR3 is TGTGCCAGCAGCCCCAAGGGAAATCAGCCCCAGCATTTT. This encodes CASSPKGNQPQHF.